The 23 T cell receptor beta chains in this list originate from one sample, sequenced in a study of blood T cell repertoires in COVID-19. Assay used: immunoSEQ multiplex PCR; TCRdb lists only in-frame clones, some missing. The sample gives approximately 73,000 clones, 89% of which show up once; around 9% is in the top ten. Material for sequencing was peripheral blood. These receptors came from a man older than 75 with acute or convalescent COVID-19.

The genes are TRBV3-1 (or the pseudogene TRBV3-2) and TRBJ1-5, with D uncertain. The V end was cut by 4 bases, the J end by 0 bases, with 10 bases between. Per germline, CDR1 LGHDT and CDR2 YNNKEL (reference sequence). The CDR3 runs to 15 residues. In DNA form, the CDR3 reads TGTGCCAGCAGCCCCTCAGACTATAGCAATCAGCCCCAGCATTTT. Translated, it gives CASSPSDYSNQPQHF.

In its sample, this clone was seen once. V gene TRBV19 combines with J gene TRBJ1-2; 7 nucleotides line up with TRBD1. The J segment lost 0 bases and the V segment lost 5 bases, leaving 3 bases of the junction unmatched. Germline assignment: CDR1 LNHDA and CDR2 SQIVND (reference sequence). The CDR3 runs 14 residues. The CDR3 DNA follows: TGTGCCAGTAGTCATCAGGGGGCTAACTATGGCTACACCTTC. This encodes CASSHQGANYGYTF. Variable domain in full (rest from reference TRBV19 and TRBJ1-2): DGGITQSPKYLFRKEGQNVTLSCEQNLNHDAMYWYRQDPGQGLRLIYYSQIVNDFQKGDIAEGYSVSREKKESFPLTVTSAQKNPTAFYLCASSHQGANYGYTFGSGTRLTVV.

The count of this clone is one. The chain couples TRBV10-3 to TRBJ1-1; 9 bases line up with TRBD1. This CDR3 is 14 amino acids long. The germline gives CDR1 ENHRY, CDR2 SYGVKD. V lost 4 bases to trimming and J lost 5 bases; unmatched junction nucleotides: 5. CDR3 sequence (DNA): TGTGCCATCAGTGGAGGGACAGGGTGGACTGAAGCTTTCTTT. The encoded protein is CAISGGTGWTEAFF.

The chain couples TRBV19 to TRBJ2-2; 13 bases map to TRBD2. This CDR3 region has 14 residues. The germline V gene encodes CDR1 LNHDA and CDR2 SQIVND (reference sequence). V trimming: 10 bases; J trimming: 6 bases; junction bases outside the gene matches: 5. The CDR3 DNA sequence: TGTGCCACCGGACTAGCGGGAGCTTCCGGGGAGCTGTTTTTT. Its translation is CATGLAGASGELFF. Full variable domain (remainder filled in from reference TRBV19 and TRBJ2-2): DGGITQSPKYLFRKEGQNVTLSCEQNLNHDAMYWYRQDPGQGLRLIYYSQIVNDFQKGDIAEGYSVSREKKESFPLTVTSAQKNPTAFYLCATGLAGASGELFFGEGSRLTVL.

J is TRBJ2-7 and V is TRBV5-1; D remains unclear. V lost 2 bases and J 2 bases, leaving 14 bases between the germline ends. Germline V CDR1 and CDR2: SGHRS, YFSETQ. CDR3 length: 15 residues. This CDR3 reads CASSFGGSAPYEQYF. Written as DNA, the CDR3 is TGCGCCAGCAGCTTTGGCGGATCGGCTCCCTACGAGCAGTACTTC.

The rearrangement uses TRBV27 and TRBJ2-7; tentatively, D is TRBD1 (6 bases). CDR1 and CDR2 from the germline V gene are MNHEY and SMNVEV (reference sequence). Trimming removed 4 bases at V and 2 bases at J, with 9 bases between. The CDR3 is 13 amino acids. DNA of the CDR3: TGTGCCAGCAGTTGGGGGCCAGCCTACGAGCAGTACTTC. As protein: CASSWGPAYEQYF.

V and J are TRBV9 and TRBJ2-2, with 7 bases matching TRBD1. This CDR3 contains 15 residues. Germline CDR1 and CDR2: SGDLS and YYNGEE. Unmatched junction bases numbered 4, after V lost 4 bases and J lost 1 base. The CDR3 sequence: CASSPRTGNTGELFF. Written as DNA, the CDR3 is TGTGCCAGCAGCCCCCGGACAGGGAACACCGGGGAGCTGTTTTTT.

This clone was picked up a small number of times. The chain couples TRBV18 to TRBJ2-1; 10 nucleotides match TRBD1. The germline CDR1 and CDR2 sequences are KGHSH and LQKENI. V trimming: 6 bases; J trimming: 6 bases; junction bases outside the gene matches: 8. The CDR3 runs to 15 residues. The DNA of the CDR3 is TGTGCCAGCTCCCTGGGACAGGGGAATCTCAATGAGCAGTTCTTC. Protein sequence: CASSLGQGNLNEQFF.

On this clone: In the same sample, other DNA sequences code for this CDR3. The J gene is TRBJ1-2, the V gene TRBV18; 7 bases align to TRBD1. The V gene's germline CDR1 is KGHSH and CDR2 LQKENI. The CDR3 loop spans 13 amino acids. V dropped 3 bases and J dropped 4; count of bases not matched to a gene: 2. The CDR3 coding sequence is TGTGCCAGCTCACCGGACAGGTCCTATGGCTACACCTTC. Protein product: CASSPDRSYGYTF.

This chain uses TRBV5-1 with TRBJ1-1, with D hard to call. Germline-derived CDR1 and CDR2 are SGHRS and YFSETQ. The CDR3 contains 13 residues. V lost 0 bases, J lost 7 bases, and 10 bases lay in between. As DNA, the CDR3 is TGCGCCAGCAGCTTGGGCCCGGGTAGTGAAGCTTTCTTT. Its protein product is CASSLGPGSEAFF. The variable domain in full, completed from reference TRBV5-1 and TRBJ1-1, reads KAGVTQTPRYLIKTRGQQVTLSCSPISGHRSVSWYQQTPGQGLQFLFEYFSETQRNKGNFPGRFSGRQFSNSRSEMNVSTLELGDSALYLCASSLGPGSEAFFGQGTRLTVV.

This clone was seen once. The J gene is TRBJ1-1, the V gene TRBV7-2, with D tentatively TRBD1 (6 bases). The length of the CDR3 is 14 residues. V lost 3 bases and J 1 base, leaving 9 bases between the germline ends. Germline values: CDR1 SGHTA, CDR2 FQGNSA. CDR3 DNA sequence: TGTGCCAGCAGCTTTACCAGGGGGAACACTGAAGCTTTCTTT. This gives the protein CASSFTRGNTEAFF. Full variable domain (rest looked up from reference TRBV7-2 and TRBJ1-1): GAGVSQSPSNKVTEKGKDVELRCDPISGHTALYWYRQSLGQGLEFLIYFQGNSAPDKSGLPSDRFSAERTGGSVSTLTIQRTQQEDSAVYLCASSFTRGNTEAFFGQGTRLTVV.

The rearrangement links TRBV24-1 to TRBJ2-1, with 7 bases fitting TRBD1. Germline V gene data show CDR1 as KGHDR and CDR2 as SFDVKD. This CDR3 region has 13 residues. V was clipped by 2 bases and J by 9 bases; unmatched bases: 3. The CDR3 spells CATSDSGGSEQFF. The CDR3 bases are TGTGCCACCAGTGATTCAGGGGGTAGTGAGCAGTTCTTC.

The J gene is TRBJ2-1, the V gene TRBV28, with TRBD2 matching 7 bases. The germline CDR1 and CDR2 sequences are MDHEN and SYDVKM. The V gene end was trimmed by 7 bases and the J gene end by 4 bases; junction bases not matched to a gene: 16. This CDR3 has 17 residues. This chain's CDR3 is CASIPGEGRPSYNEQFF. CDR3 nucleotides: TGTGCCAGCATCCCGGGGGAGGGAAGGCCCTCTTACAATGAGCAGTTCTTC.

Concerning this clone: The same CDR3 can be traced to other DNA sequences in this sample. This sequence joins TRBV7-3 and TRBJ1-1, with 8 bases that match TRBD1. V trimming: 5 bases; J trimming: 4 bases; junction bases outside the gene matches: 3. CDR1 SGHTA and CDR2 FQGTGA come from the germline V gene. The CDR3 length is 13 residues. The CDR3 DNA reads TGTGCCAGCAGCATTACAGGGGGCACTGAAGCTTTCTTT. It translates to CASSITGGTEAFF. The whole variable domain, filled in from reference TRBV7-3 and TRBJ1-1, reads GAGVSQTPSNKVTEKGKYVELRCDPISGHTALYWYRQSLGQGPEFLIYFQGTGAADDSGLPNDRFFAVRPEGSVSTLKIQRTERGDSAVYLCASSITGGTEAFFGQGTRLTVV.

The rearrangement links TRBV9 to TRBJ2-3; no reliable D call. V was pared by 0 bases and J by 4 bases, with 9 bases between. The CDR3 has 14 residues. Germline V gene sequence: CDR1 SGDLS, CDR2 YYNGEE. The CDR3 spells CASSVATESDTQYF. CDR3 nucleotide sequence: TGTGCCAGCAGCGTAGCTACCGAATCAGATACGCAGTATTTT.

The rearrangement uses TRBV7-8 and TRBJ1-5, with a weak D call TRBD1 (6 bases). Germline assignment: CDR1 SGHVS and CDR2 FQNEAQ. The CDR3 is 15 amino acids. The V end lost 5 bases, the J end lost 1 base, and 12 bases lay between the germline ends. CDR3 bases: TGTGCCAGCAGCCTCGGGACACCCAGCAATCAGCCCCAGCATTTT. This encodes CASSLGTPSNQPQHF.

The chain joins TRBV11-2 to TRBJ1-1, with 9 bases fitting TRBD1. V lost 3 bases to trimming and J lost 5 bases; unmatched junction nucleotides: 7. The germline CDR1 and CDR2 sequences are SGHAT and FQNNGV. CDR3 size: 15 residues. CDR3 bases: TGTGCCAGCAGCTTGGACAGGGGAATCGTTACTGAAGCTTTCTTT. Translated, it gives CASSLDRGIVTEAFF.

This chain joins TRBV10-2 and TRBJ1-1; D is unclear. The CDR3 runs 14 residues. Germline V gives CDR1 WSHSY, CDR2 SAAADI. Trimming shortened V by 6 bases and J by 1 base, and 12 bases separated the two germline ends. CDR3 bases: TGCGCCAGCAGGTACCGGCGGGAGAACACTGAAGCTTTCTTT. This translates into CASRYRRENTEAFF.

This chain connects TRBV5-6 to TRBJ1-6; tentative D call: TRBD1 (5 bases). The CDR3 has 15 amino acids. Germline V gene data show CDR1 as SGHDT and CDR2 as YYEEEE. With 4 bases removed from V and 3 bases from J, the gap between germline ends came to 11 bases. In DNA form, the CDR3 reads TGTGCCAGCAGCCAAGGGACTCGCTATAATTCACCCCTCCACTTT. Translated, it gives CASSQGTRYNSPLHF.

This clone occurred once. The V and J genes are TRBV5-1 and TRBJ2-2, with 7 positions matching TRBD2. CDR1 SGHRS and CDR2 YFSETQ come from the germline V gene. CDR3 length: 16 amino acids. With 0 bases clipped from V and 4 bases from J, the junction kept 6 bases outside the gene matches. This CDR3 is CASSLEYSGTTGELFF. The CDR3 bases are TGCGCCAGCAGCTTGGAATACAGCGGGACCACCGGGGAGCTGTTTTTT. The whole variable domain, filled in from reference TRBV5-1 and TRBJ2-2, reads KAGVTQTPRYLIKTRGQQVTLSCSPISGHRSVSWYQQTPGQGLQFLFEYFSETQRNKGNFPGRFSGRQFSNSRSEMNVSTLELGDSALYLCASSLEYSGTTGELFFGEGSRLTVL.

The V and J genes are TRBV7-8 and TRBJ2-3; no definite D call. The CDR3 runs to 14 residues. Germline V gene data show CDR1 as SGHVS and CDR2 as FQNEAQ. Trimming cost V 0 bases and J 0 bases, with 4 bases left between them. This CDR3 is CASSLAPSTDTQYF. In nucleotides, the CDR3 is TGTGCCAGCAGCTTAGCTCCGAGCACAGATACGCAGTATTTT.

V usage is TRBV5-4 and J usage is TRBJ2-2; D is perhaps TRBD2 (5 bases). The CDR3 is made up of 14 amino acids. Germline V CDR1 and CDR2: SGHNT, YYREEE (reference sequence). Trimming shortened V by 1 base and J by 6 bases, and 10 bases separated the two germline ends. CDR3 DNA: TGTGCCAGCAGCTTGCCGAGCGGCGCCGGGGAGCTGTTTTTT. It translates to CASSLPSGAGELFF.

The chain couples TRBV5-1 to TRBJ1-6; TRBD1 matches at 8 bases. This CDR3 has 15 amino acids. Germline CDR1 is SGHRS and CDR2 is YFSETQ. With V trimmed by 3 bases and J by 10 bases, 9 bases remained unmatched. The CDR3 loop reads CASSSFSDRASPLHF. CDR3 coding DNA: TGCGCCAGCAGCTCTTTTTCGGACAGGGCATCACCCCTCCACTTT.